Following are 26 T cell receptor beta chains from one sample sequenced in a study of T cell responses to AZD1222 COVID-19 vaccine. Clones were read by immunoSEQ multiplex PCR, and TCRdb kept only the in-frame ones, dropping some. The sample includes around 200,000 clones, 94% of them seen just once. This material consisted of peripheral blood, taken 28 days after the second AZD1222 dose. The source of these receptors is an adult who received the AZD1222 COVID-19 vaccine.

The rearrangement links TRBV6-5 to TRBJ1-1; D ambiguous. CDR3 length equals 13 residues. Germline-derived CDR1 and CDR2 are MNHEY and SVGAGI. Trimming stripped 2 bases from V and 6 bases from J, with 10 bases between. The CDR3 here is CASSYLQQSEAFF. The CDR3 DNA reads as TGTGCCAGCAGTTACCTCCAGCAGTCTGAAGCTTTCTTT.

There are a few counts of this clone. The chain is built from TRBV29-1 and TRBJ2-7; D call uncertain. V was cut by 3 bases and J by 5 bases, with 17 bases left in between. Germline values: CDR1 SQVTM, CDR2 ANQGSEA. The CDR3 runs to 14 residues. The CDR3 region has the DNA TGCAGCGTTGACTCCGGGCCCCTTGTGGACGAGCAGTACTTC. This translates into CSVDSGPLVDEQYF.

V usage is TRBV6-1 and J usage is TRBJ1-4; 7 positions match TRBD1. With 1 base clipped from V and 7 bases from J, the junction kept 9 bases outside the gene matches. The CDR3 runs 16 residues. The V gene's germline CDR1 is MNHNS and CDR2 SASEGT. CDR3 coding DNA: TGTGCCAGCAGTGAAGGTGGTGGCAGGGGGGCTGAAAAACTGTTTTTT. Amino acids: CASSEGGGRGAEKLFF.

The V and J genes are TRBV12-5 and TRBJ2-3; a possible D gene is TRBD2 (6 bases). CDR3 length: 13 residues. V lost 1 base and J lost 5, with 7 bases in between. CDR1 and CDR2 from the germline V gene are LGHNT and FRNRAP. The CDR3 here is CASGLDGGDTQYF. CDR3 nucleotides: TGTGCTAGTGGTTTGGACGGGGGAGATACGCAGTATTTT.

This rearrangement joins TRBV12-5 to TRBJ1-1, with a possible D match to TRBD1 (6 bases). CDR1 and CDR2 (germline): LGHNT, FRNRAP. The CDR3 loop spans 17 amino acids. V dropped 1 base and J dropped 1 base, with 16 bases sitting between them. The CDR3 DNA is TGTGCTAGTGGTTTGGCTTACCTCGGGACACCGAACACTGAAGCTTTCTTT. It specifies CASGLAYLGTPNTEAFF.

The CDR3 DNA sequence: TGTGCCAGCAATATCGGAGGACTAGCGGTCCAAGAGACCCAGTACTTC. Amino acids: CASNIGGLAVQETQYF. The V gene is TRBV2, the J gene TRBJ2-5; 10 bases align to TRBD2. This CDR3 spans 16 amino acids. The germline CDR1 and CDR2 sequences are SNHLY and FYNNEI. The trim removed 7 bases at V and 1 base at J, leaving 9 bases unmatched.

This rearrangement joins TRBV10-2 to TRBJ2-7; D uncertain. The CDR3 runs 13 residues. CDR1 is WSHSY and CDR2 is SAAADI in the germline V gene. The V end lost 0 bases, the J end lost 6 bases, and 9 bases lay between the germline ends. CDR3 coding DNA: TGCGCCAGCAGTGAGTCCAAGGCCACCGAGCAGTACTTC. Translating it yields CASSESKATEQYF.

The chain has TRBV6-6 and TRBJ2-5; perhaps TRBD1 as D (6 bases). The CDR3 is 12 residues long. V was clipped by 6 bases and J by 4 bases, with 9 bases between them. The V gene's germline CDR1 is MNHNY and CDR2 SVGAGI (reference sequence). The CDR3 nucleotides read TGTGCCAGCAGGCCGGACAGAGAGACCCAGTACTTC. Translating it yields CASRPDRETQYF.

This chain links TRBV25-1 with TRBJ2-1; TRBD1 might be the D (6 bases). V lost 5 bases and J 4 bases, leaving 9 bases between the germline ends. Germline loops: CDR1 MGHDK, CDR2 SYGVNS. The CDR3 extends over 13 amino acids. The CDR3 nucleotides read TGTGCCAGCAGTTGGACAGCGTACAATGAGCAGTTCTTC. This sequence encodes CASSWTAYNEQFF.

The chain is built from TRBV6-5 and TRBJ1-2; D possibly corresponds to TRBD1 (5 bases). This CDR3 comprises 13 residues. Germline CDR1 reads MNHEY; CDR2 reads SVGAGI. Trimming took off 10 bases at V and 8 bases at J, with 20 bases between the two ends. The CDR3 DNA reads as TGTGCCACCTCATGGCGCAGGGCGGAGGGCTACACCTTC. It is translated as CATSWRRAEGYTF.

Sample share makes this clone medium-sized. The chain combines TRBV10-1 with TRBJ2-7; possibly TRBD1 for D (5 bases). Germline loops: CDR1 WNHNN, CDR2 SYGVQD (reference sequence). This CDR3 region has 11 residues. The V gene lost 7 bases and the J gene lost 4 bases, with 8 bases spanning the gap. This CDR3 reads CASKGAYEQYF. CDR3 DNA: TGCGCCAGCAAAGGGGCTTACGAGCAGTACTTC.

This chain joins TRBV9 and TRBJ1-4; D is unclear. From germline, CDR1 is SGDLS and CDR2 YYNGEE. Trimming removed 0 bases at V and 0 bases at J, with 6 bases between. CDR3 length equals 15 residues. The CDR3 is CASSVESTTNEKLFF. In nucleotides, the CDR3 is TGTGCCAGCAGCGTAGAGAGTACAACTAATGAAAAACTGTTTTTT. Full variable domain (missing parts from reference TRBV9 and TRBJ1-4): DSGVTQTPKHLITATGQRVTLRCSPRSGDLSVYWYQQSLDQGLQFLIQYYNGEERAKGNILERFSAQQFPDLHSELNLSSLELGDSALYFCASSVESTTNEKLFFGSGTQLSVL.

This clone occurred once. The rearrangement links TRBV3-1 (or the pseudogene TRBV3-2) to TRBJ1-5; D perhaps matches TRBD1 (5 bases). The CDR3 length is 14 residues. V was shortened by 4 bases and J by 3 bases, with 10 bases between the two germline ends. CDR1 is LGHDT, CDR2 YNNKEL, per germline (reference sequence). The CDR3: CASSPRQSNQPQHF. The CDR3 DNA sequence: TGTGCCAGCAGCCCGAGACAGTCCAATCAGCCCCAGCATTTT.

The chain uses TRBV28 and TRBJ1-2; possibly TRBD1 for D (6 bases). V was shortened by 1 base and J by 5 bases, with 8 bases between the two germline ends. The CDR3 runs 13 residues. Per the germline V gene, CDR1 is MDHEN and CDR2 is SYDVKM. The CDR3 loop reads CASSLSGAYGYTF. DNA for the CDR3: TGTGCCAGCAGTTTATCAGGGGCATATGGCTACACCTTC.

The chain links TRBV5-4 to TRBJ1-1; perhaps TRBD1 as D (5 bases). The V and J ends lost 5 bases and 3 bases respectively, with 14 bases between them. CDR3 size: 14 residues. Germline V gives CDR1 SGHNT, CDR2 YYREEE (reference sequence). The CDR3 protein is CASSSHGAHTEAFF. The DNA of the CDR3 is TGTGCCAGCAGTAGCCACGGGGCGCACACTGAAGCTTTCTTT.

J is TRBJ2-3 and V is TRBV7-9, with D perhaps TRBD2 (6 bases). CDR3 length: 15 residues. Germline assignment: CDR1 SEHNR and CDR2 FQNEAQ (reference sequence). V shed 6 bases and J shed 1 base, with 14 bases lying between them. The CDR3 DNA sequence: TGTGCCAGCAGTTTTAGGCGGGGACGCACAGATACGCAGTATTTT. Translation gives CASSFRRGRTDTQYF.

This sequence joins TRBV2 and TRBJ1-2; D unclear. The CDR3 has 15 amino acids. Germline V lookup: CDR1 SNHLY, CDR2 FYNNEI. V was pared by 7 bases and J by 2 bases, with 17 bases between. The CDR3 DNA reads as TGTGCCAGCACCAGGCAGGCGGAGGTGAACTATGGCTACACCTTC. Protein product: CASTRQAEVNYGYTF. Based on the CDR3 plus reference TRBV2 and TRBJ1-2, the full variable domain is EPEVTQTPSHQVTQMGQEVILRCVPISNHLYFYWYRQILGQKVEFLVSFYNNEISEKSEIFDDQFSVERPDGSNFTLKIRSTKLEDSAMYFCASTRQAEVNYGYTFGSGTRLTVV.

This chain uses TRBV19 with TRBJ1-1, with TRBD1 as a possible D gene (5 bases). The V end was cut by 11 bases, the J end by 6 bases, with 25 bases between. CDR3 length equals 15 residues. CDR1 and CDR2 from the germline V gene are LNHDA and SQIVND (reference sequence). CDR3 region: CAADGGLVLFAEAFF. DNA for the CDR3: TGTGCCGCCGACGGGGGGTTAGTTCTTTTCGCTGAAGCTTTCTTT.

This clone was recorded once. V and J are TRBV12-3 or TRBV12-4 and TRBJ1-2; D might be TRBD1 (6 bases). The CDR3 is 12 amino acids. The V end was cut by 5 bases, the J end by 8 bases, with 12 bases between. The CDR3 spells CASSPGARGYTF. The DNA for the CDR3 is TGTGCCAGCAGTCCAGGGGCCCGGGGCTACACCTTC.

This clone was observed once. The chain joins TRBV18 to TRBJ1-1, with TRBD1 matching 7 bases. Germline V gene lookup returns CDR1 KGHSH and CDR2 LQKENI. V dropped 5 bases and J dropped 2; count of bases not matched to a gene: 17. The CDR3 runs 18 residues. This CDR3 reads CASSSGRGTDLVNTEAFF. The CDR3 DNA reads TGTGCCAGCTCATCCGGACGGGGGACAGACCTCGTTAACACTGAAGCTTTCTTT.

The J gene is TRBJ1-6, the V gene TRBV27, with no clear D. This CDR3 spans 15 amino acids. Between the trimmed V and J ends, which lost 11 bases and 0 bases, there was a span of 14 bases. Germline lookup yields CDR1 MNHEY and CDR2 SMNVEV (reference sequence). CDR3 DNA: TGTGCCTCGGCCCCAGCAAGCTCCTATAATTCACCCCTCCACTTT. It encodes CASAPASSYNSPLHF.

A few counts support this clone. The rearrangement links TRBV21-1 to TRBJ1-5. TRBV21-1 is marked as a pseudogene. This CDR3 is 15 amino acids long. Written as DNA, the CDR3 is TGTGCCAGCAGCAAAGACGCAGAGACTCATCAGCCCCAGCATTTT. This codes for CASSKDAETHQPQHF.

The chain has TRBV24-1 and TRBJ2-5; D remains ambiguous. The germline CDR1 and CDR2 sequences are KGHDR and SFDVKD. V was cut by 2 bases and J by 1 base, with 10 bases left in between. This CDR3 is 15 amino acids long. CDR3 region: CATSDSRSTQETQYF. For the CDR3, the DNA is TGTGCCACCAGTGATTCCAGATCAACCCAAGAGACCCAGTACTTC.

The chain links TRBV10-3 to TRBJ1-1; tentatively, D is TRBD1 (6 bases). Germline V gene sequence: CDR1 ENHRY, CDR2 SYGVKD. Between the trimmed V and J ends, which lost 1 base and 4 bases, there was a span of 7 bases. This CDR3 comprises 13 residues. CDR3 sequence: CAISEWGATEAFF. CDR3 bases: TGTGCCATCAGTGAGTGGGGGGCCACTGAAGCTTTCTTT.

This chain links TRBV4-3 with TRBJ1-1, with D hard to call. The CDR3 contains 15 residues. With 1 base removed from V and 7 bases from J, the gap between germline ends came to 16 bases. From germline, CDR1 is LGHNA and CDR2 YSLEER. CDR3 amino acids: CASSQAIGGRLEAFF. The CDR3 nucleotides read TGCGCCAGCAGCCAAGCCATTGGTGGACGGCTTGAAGCTTTCTTT.

The CDR3 reads CASSESVGAGYTGELFF. The CDR3 nucleotides are TGCGCCAGCAGTGAGTCGGTCGGGGCAGGATACACCGGGGAGCTGTTTTTT. The chain combines TRBV10-2 with TRBJ2-2; D tentatively reads TRBD1 or TRBD2 (5 bases each). V lost 0 bases and J lost 3, with 14 bases in between. The CDR3 length is 17 residues. Germline CDR1 is WSHSY and CDR2 is SAAADI.